This T cell receptor beta chain was identified in a study of shared clonotypes between healthy human individuals. Sequencing was performed with immunoSEQ multiplex PCR; in TCRdb, only in-frame clones are kept and a portion is missing. Counted here are roughly 2.2 million clones, 93% occurring once; the ten biggest clones make up 0.39%. Regarding this clone: The sample carries other DNA sequences with the same CDR3.

Trimming removed 0 bases at V and 5 bases at J, with 8 bases between. This CDR3 is 13 amino acids long. Germline-derived CDR1 and CDR2 are SGHRS and YFSETQ. This clonotype was obtained from a man aged 18 to 35 in good health. Some clones in this sample may be carry-over from other donors' samples. The sample comprised naive CD4+ T cells from PBMCs. Subset given: CD45RA+ positively selected. This chain joins TRBV5-1 and TRBJ1-2; no clear D. The DNA for the CDR3 is TGCGCCAGCAGCTTGGACGGCAGTTATGGCTACACCTTC. Its translation: CASSLDGSYGYTF.